Listed below are T cell receptor beta chains from one sample, sequenced in a study of early T cells in non-severe SARS-CoV-2 infection. TCRdb itself ran the 5' RACE reads through MiXCR, one entry per CDR3 protein. Seen here are tens of thousands of distinct CDR3 sequences, 11% observed once, and the top ten hold approximately 5%. Sample: whole blood, taken at baseline. These receptors were obtained from an adult who was a healthcare worker with PCR-confirmed SARS-CoV-2 infection or an uninfected control (not recorded which). CDR3s include the opening cysteine and the closing phenylalanine or tryptophan. D genes are given only for firm matches. The size of a clone is reported for some rows only, either as once, few or many, or as a class for expanded clones.

j_call,d_call,v_call,clone_size,cdr3_nt,cdr3_aa
TRBJ2-1,-,TRBV6-2/TRBV6-3,many,TGTGCCAGCAGTCCTACGGGTGAGCAGTTCTTC,CASSPTGEQFF
TRBJ2-1,TRBD1,TRBV29-1,-,TGCAGCGTTGGAGACAGGGGGCAGTTCTTC,CSVGDRGQFF
TRBJ2-1,-,TRBV24-1,-,TGTGCCACCAGTGATTCTGGACCTTCCTACAATGAGCAGTTCTTC,CATSDSGPSYNEQFF
TRBJ1-4,-,TRBV7-2,-,TGTGCCAGCAGCCCAGGACAGCTGGCTTGGGGACTGTTTTTT,CASSPGQLAWGLFF
TRBJ1-1,TRBD1,TRBV7-9,-,TGTGCCAGCAGCACCTGGGACAGACAGACTGAAGCTTTCTTT,CASSTWDRQTEAFF
TRBJ2-4,TRBD2,TRBV5-4,many,TGTGCCAGCAGCTTGTATAGCGGGGGGGCCATTCAGTACTTC,CASSLYSGGAIQYF
TRBJ2-3,TRBD2,TRBV9,few,TGTGCCAGCAGCGTCAGCGGGAGGGCCCCAGATACGCAGTATTTT,CASSVSGRAPDTQYF
TRBJ2-7,-,TRBV6-5,few,TGTGCCAGCAGTTACTCGTTCTCCGGGGGCTCCTACGAGCAGTACTTC,CASSYSFSGGSYEQYF
TRBJ2-2,-,TRBV9,-,TGTGCCAGCAGCCCATTACCCCTCTTGAACACCGGGGAGCTGTTTTTT,CASSPLPLLNTGELFF
TRBJ2-3,-,TRBV30,-,TGTGCCTGGAAAAGACCCTGGGGAACAGATACGCAGTATTTT,CAWKRPWGTDTQYF
TRBJ2-2,-,TRBV7-2,-,TGTGCCAGCAGCTTACCCCCGCTCCGCGCCGGGGAGCTGTTTTTT,CASSLPPLRAGELFF
TRBJ2-4,-,TRBV4-3,few,TGCGCCAGCAGCCAAGATCGTTCAGGGGGGAACATTCAGTACTTC,CASSQDRSGGNIQYF
TRBJ2-5,-,TRBV29-1,few,TGCAGCGTTGGGGAGGCAGGGTCCACAGAGACCCAGTACTTC,CSVGEAGSTETQYF
TRBJ2-6,-,TRBV27,many,TGTGCCAGCCGACTTGCATCTGGGGCCAACGTCCTGACTTTC,CASRLASGANVLTF
TRBJ2-1,-,TRBV2,-,TGTGCCAGCAGCACAAGACAGTTCTTC,CASSTRQFF
TRBJ2-3,-,TRBV2,-,TGTGCCAAAGGAGTCACGAGGGGCGGCACAGATACGCAGTATTTT,CAKGVTRGGTDTQYF
TRBJ2-3,-,TRBV2,-,TGTGCCAGCAGTGGGGAGACAGGTGATACGCAGTATTTT,CASSGETGDTQYF
TRBJ1-1,TRBD1,TRBV18,-,TGTGCCAGCTCACCTCAACTCGGACAGGGCGAAGCTTTCTTT,CASSPQLGQGEAFF
TRBJ2-2,-,TRBV7-6,few,TGTGCCAGCAGCTTAGAAGGGACTTTGGTCAGGGAGCTGTTTTTT,CASSLEGTLVRELFF
TRBJ1-1,-,TRBV5-1,many,TGCGCCAGCAGTCGGGACGCCTTTGAAGCTTTCTTT,CASSRDAFEAFF
TRBJ1-4,-,TRBV6-2/TRBV6-3,many,TGTGCCAGCAGTTACTTCTCACAAGCAACTAATGAAAAACTGTTTTTT,CASSYFSQATNEKLFF
TRBJ1-1,-,TRBV6-1,many,TGTGCCAGCAGTGGGCGCAGGGGCACTGAAGCTTTCTTT,CASSGRRGTEAFF
TRBJ1-5,-,TRBV2,-,TGTGCCAGCAGCGAGGCGGAGAATCAGCCCCAGCATTTT,CASSEAENQPQHF
TRBJ2-5,TRBD2,TRBV7-9,few,TGTGCCAGCAGCTTATTTAGCGGGAGGGCCGAGACCCAGTACTTC,CASSLFSGRAETQYF
TRBJ2-5,-,TRBV24-1,few,TGTGCCACCAGTGATGAGGGGATGACGCGGACCCAGTACTTC,CATSDEGMTRTQYF
TRBJ1-4,-,TRBV25-1,-,TGTGCCAGCAGTGGGACGGTCGGGGTGCGAGAAAAACTGTTTTTT,CASSGTVGVREKLFF
TRBJ2-3,-,TRBV6-6,-,TGTGCCAGCAGTAAACAGGTCCTACTCACAGATACGCAGTATTTT,CASSKQVLLTDTQYF
TRBJ2-2,-,TRBV11-2,-,TGTGCCAGCAGCTTATTTGGACACTACCCGAACACCGGGGAGCTGTTTTTT,CASSLFGHYPNTGELFF
TRBJ2-3,-,TRBV29-1,-,TGCAGCGTAGATCCCGGTCAAGATACGCAGTATTTT,CSVDPGQDTQYF
TRBJ2-5,-,TRBV28,many,TGTGCCAGCAGTCAATCCTCCGGGGCTACAGAGACCCAGTACTTC,CASSQSSGATETQYF
TRBJ2-2,-,TRBV5-1,few,TGCGCCAGCAGCTTGGAGGGGCGGACAGTTAACACCGGGGAGCTGTTTTTT,CASSLEGRTVNTGELFF
TRBJ2-5,-,TRBV7-3,-,TGTGCCAGCAGCCAACGAAGGGGAGAGACCCAGTACTTC,CASSQRRGETQYF
TRBJ2-2,-,TRBV12-5,-,TGTGCTAGTGGTTCCAAGGCGGACACCGGGGAGCTGTTTTTT,CASGSKADTGELFF
TRBJ2-5,TRBD2,TRBV18,-,TGTGCCAGCTCACCGACTAGCGGTCGGGAGACCCAGTACTTC,CASSPTSGRETQYF
TRBJ1-2,TRBD1,TRBV29-1,many,TGCAGCGTGCAACCGGGACAGGGTTTATATGGCTACACCTTC,CSVQPGQGLYGYTF
TRBJ2-1,-,TRBV27,-,TGTGCCAGCAGTTTACCGATGGTGTTGGTGGGGCAGACCTACAATGAGCAGTTCTTC,CASSLPMVLVGQTYNEQFF
TRBJ2-1,TRBD2,TRBV7-8,many,TGTGCCAGCAGCTTAGAACTAGCGGGAGGGTATGAGCAGTTCTTC,CASSLELAGGYEQFF
TRBJ2-5,-,TRBV5-6,-,TGTGCCAGCAGCTTTGTAGGCCAAGAGACCCAGTACTTC,CASSFVGQETQYF
TRBJ1-6,TRBD1,TRBV12-3/TRBV12-4,many,TGTGCCAGCAGTTCTAGACAGGGAGCGTATAATTCACCCCTCCACTTT,CASSSRQGAYNSPLHF
TRBJ1-4,TRBD1,TRBV19,-,TGTGCCAGTGCCACCGGACAGGGCCTTAATGAAAAACTGTTTTTT,CASATGQGLNEKLFF
TRBJ2-1,TRBD2,TRBV4-1,many,TGCGCCAGCAGCCACCCGGGGACAGGACTAGCGGGACCCAATGAGCAGTTCTTC,CASSHPGTGLAGPNEQFF
TRBJ2-3,TRBD2,TRBV20-1,few,TGCAGTGCTCAGACTAGCGTGGGCACAGATACGCAGTATTTT,CSAQTSVGTDTQYF
TRBJ2-2,-,TRBV7-8,few,TGTGCCAGCAGAATTATGAGGAGCGCGAACACCGGGGAGCTGTTTTTT,CASRIMRSANTGELFF
TRBJ1-2,TRBD1,TRBV7-9,few,TGTGCCAGCAGCGCGTGGGACAGGGACGTGAATGGCTACACCTTC,CASSAWDRDVNGYTF
TRBJ2-5,TRBD2,TRBV27,many,TGTGCCAGCAGTTTAGGGAGGGGAAAGCGGGCTTACTTC,CASSLGRGKRAYF
TRBJ2-7,-,TRBV6-2/TRBV6-3,many,TGTGCCAGCAGTTACTCGAGGGTGAGCTCCTACGAGCAGTACTTC,CASSYSRVSSYEQYF
TRBJ2-5,TRBD1,TRBV7-9,few,TGTGCCAGCAGCTTAGGGGCAGGGGGCTACCAAGAGACCCAGTACTTC,CASSLGAGGYQETQYF
TRBJ2-2,TRBD2,TRBV4-3,few,TGCGCCAGCAGCCATAAAGAGGGGAGGGGAAACACCGGGGAGCTGTTTTTT,CASSHKEGRGNTGELFF
TRBJ2-6,-,TRBV4-1,-,TGCGCCAGCAGCCATGATCAGGGAGCTGGGGCCAACGTCCTGACTTTC,CASSHDQGAGANVLTF
TRBJ2-7,-,TRBV10-3,many,TGTGCCATCAGTTCCGGGACCTTTAATGAGCAGTACTTC,CAISSGTFNEQYF
TRBJ2-1,-,TRBV5-1,few,TGCGCCAGCAGGAGGGACCCGATCGGTTCGGAGGAGCAGTTCTTC,CASRRDPIGSEEQFF
TRBJ2-2,TRBD2,TRBV19,few,TGTGCCAGTACGCCGGGAGGGATGAACACCGGGGAGCTGTTTTTT,CASTPGGMNTGELFF
TRBJ2-3,TRBD1,TRBV6-6,many,TGTGCCAGCAGGAAGACAGGGTTGGTTGCAGATACGCAGTATTTT,CASRKTGLVADTQYF